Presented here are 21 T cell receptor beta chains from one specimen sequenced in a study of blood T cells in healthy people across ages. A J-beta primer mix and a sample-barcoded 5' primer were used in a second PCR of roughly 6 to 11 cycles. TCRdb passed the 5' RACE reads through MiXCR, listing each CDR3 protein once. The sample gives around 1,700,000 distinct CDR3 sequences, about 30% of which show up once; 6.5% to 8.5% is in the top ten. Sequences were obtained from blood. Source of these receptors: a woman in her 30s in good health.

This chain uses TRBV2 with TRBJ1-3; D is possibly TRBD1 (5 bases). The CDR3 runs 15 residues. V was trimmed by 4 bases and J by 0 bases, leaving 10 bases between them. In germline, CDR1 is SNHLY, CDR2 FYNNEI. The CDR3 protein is CASSGQGGSGNTIYF. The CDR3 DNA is TGTGCCAGCAGTGGGCAGGGAGGCTCTGGAAACACCATATATTTT.

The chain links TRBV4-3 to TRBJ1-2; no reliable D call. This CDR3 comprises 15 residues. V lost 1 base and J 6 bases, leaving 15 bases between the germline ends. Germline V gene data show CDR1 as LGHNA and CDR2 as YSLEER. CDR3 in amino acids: CASSQVTDGLNGYTF. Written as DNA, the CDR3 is TGCGCCAGCAGCCAAGTAACCGATGGACTCAATGGCTACACCTTC.

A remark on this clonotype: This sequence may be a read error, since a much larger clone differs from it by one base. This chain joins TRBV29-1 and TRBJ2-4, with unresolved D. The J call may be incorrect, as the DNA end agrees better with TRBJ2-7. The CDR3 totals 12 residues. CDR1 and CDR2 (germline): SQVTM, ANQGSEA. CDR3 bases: TGCAGCGTCCCGGACGGCTCCTACGAGCAGTACTTC. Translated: CSVPDGSYEQYF.

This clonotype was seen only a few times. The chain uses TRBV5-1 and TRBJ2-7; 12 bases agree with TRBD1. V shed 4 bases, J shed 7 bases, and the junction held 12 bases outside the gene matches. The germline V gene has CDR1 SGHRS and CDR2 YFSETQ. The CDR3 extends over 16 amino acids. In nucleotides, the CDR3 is TGCGCCAGCAGCCCAGAGCCGGGACAGGGGGCGAGGGAGCAGTACTTC. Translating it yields CASSPEPGQGAREQYF.

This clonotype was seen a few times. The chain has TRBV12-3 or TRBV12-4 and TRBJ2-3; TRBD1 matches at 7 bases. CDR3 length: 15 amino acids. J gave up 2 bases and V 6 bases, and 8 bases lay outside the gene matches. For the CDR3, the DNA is TGTGCCAGCAGGGCAACAGGGGTTGACACAGATACGCAGTATTTT. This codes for CASRATGVDTDTQYF.

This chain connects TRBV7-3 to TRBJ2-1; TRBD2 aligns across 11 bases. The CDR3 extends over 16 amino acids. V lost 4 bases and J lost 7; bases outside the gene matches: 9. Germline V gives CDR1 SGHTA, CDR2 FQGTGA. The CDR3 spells CASSSELAGALNEQFF. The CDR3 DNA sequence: TGTGCCAGCAGCTCAGAACTAGCGGGGGCCCTGAATGAGCAGTTCTTC.

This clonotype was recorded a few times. The CDR3: CASSLRGALLQETQYF. DNA of the CDR3: TGCGCCAGCAGCTTGCGGGGGGCACTTTTGCAAGAGACCCAGTACTTC. V gene TRBV5-1 combines with J gene TRBJ2-5, with D tentatively TRBD2 (7 bases). Trimming took 1 base from V and 2 from J, leaving 15 bases between them. The CDR3 totals 16 residues. CDR1 and CDR2 (germline): SGHRS, YFSETQ.

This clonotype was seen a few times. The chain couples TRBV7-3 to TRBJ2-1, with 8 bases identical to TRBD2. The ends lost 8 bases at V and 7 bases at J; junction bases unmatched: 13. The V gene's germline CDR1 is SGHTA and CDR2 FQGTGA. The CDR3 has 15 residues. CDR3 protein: CASAKGTSGRNEQFF. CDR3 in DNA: TGTGCCAGCGCGAAAGGAACTAGCGGCCGAAATGAGCAGTTCTTC.

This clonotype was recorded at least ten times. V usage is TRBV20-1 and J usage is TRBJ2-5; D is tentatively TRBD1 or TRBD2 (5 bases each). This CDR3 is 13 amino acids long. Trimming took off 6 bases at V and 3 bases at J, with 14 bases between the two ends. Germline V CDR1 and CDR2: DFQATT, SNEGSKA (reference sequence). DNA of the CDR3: TGCAGTGCCGAAGGGACCGGGAAAGAGACCCAGTACTTC. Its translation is CSAEGTGKETQYF.

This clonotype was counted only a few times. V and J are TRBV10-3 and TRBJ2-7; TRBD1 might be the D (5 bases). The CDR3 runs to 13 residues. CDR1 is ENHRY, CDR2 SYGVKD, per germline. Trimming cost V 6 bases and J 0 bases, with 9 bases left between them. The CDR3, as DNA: TGTGCCATCAGATCAGGGCGCTCCTACGAGCAGTACTTC. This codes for CAIRSGRSYEQYF.

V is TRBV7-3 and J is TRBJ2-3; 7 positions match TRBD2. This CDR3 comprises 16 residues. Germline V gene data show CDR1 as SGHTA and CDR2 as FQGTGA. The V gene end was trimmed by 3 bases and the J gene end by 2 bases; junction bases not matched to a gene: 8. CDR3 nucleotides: TGTGCCAGCAGCTTCCGTGGGGGGGGGATCACAGATACGCAGTATTTT. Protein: CASSFRGGGITDTQYF.

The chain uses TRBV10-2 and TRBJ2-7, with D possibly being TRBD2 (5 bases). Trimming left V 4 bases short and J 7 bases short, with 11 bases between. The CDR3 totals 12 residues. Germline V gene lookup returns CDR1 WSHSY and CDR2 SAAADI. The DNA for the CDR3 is TGCGCCAGCAGTGGGCTAGCTGTTGAGCAGTACTTC. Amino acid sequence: CASSGLAVEQYF.

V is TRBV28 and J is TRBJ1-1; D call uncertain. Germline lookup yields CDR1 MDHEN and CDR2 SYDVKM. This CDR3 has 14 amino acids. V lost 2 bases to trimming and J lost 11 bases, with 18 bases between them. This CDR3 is CASSLVGGGLAAFF. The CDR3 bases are TGTGCCAGCAGTTTAGTCGGTGGCGGACTAGCGGCTTTCTTT.

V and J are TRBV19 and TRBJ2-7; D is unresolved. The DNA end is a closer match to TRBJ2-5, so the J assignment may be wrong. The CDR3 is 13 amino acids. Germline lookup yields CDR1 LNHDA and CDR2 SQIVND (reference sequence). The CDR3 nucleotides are TGTGCCAGTAGTATAGTTCCGTTCGAGACCCAGTACTTC. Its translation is CASSIVPFETQYF.

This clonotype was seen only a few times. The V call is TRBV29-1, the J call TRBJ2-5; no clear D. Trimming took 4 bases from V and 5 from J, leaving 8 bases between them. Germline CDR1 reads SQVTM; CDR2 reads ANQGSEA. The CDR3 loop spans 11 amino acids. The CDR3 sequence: CSVVESETQYF. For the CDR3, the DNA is TGCAGCGTTGTAGAGTCGGAGACCCAGTACTTC.

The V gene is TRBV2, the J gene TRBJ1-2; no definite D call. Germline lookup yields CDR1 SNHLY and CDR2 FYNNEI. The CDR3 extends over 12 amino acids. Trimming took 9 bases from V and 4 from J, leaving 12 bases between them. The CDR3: CASTLGLYGYTF. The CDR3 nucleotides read TGTGCCAGTACTCTGGGTCTCTATGGCTACACCTTC. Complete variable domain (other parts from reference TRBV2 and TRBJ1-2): EPEVTQTPSHQVTQMGQEVILRCVPISNHLYFYWYRQILGQKVEFLVSFYNNEISEKSEIFDDQFSVERPDGSNFTLKIRSTKLEDSAMYFCASTLGLYGYTFGSGTRLTVV.

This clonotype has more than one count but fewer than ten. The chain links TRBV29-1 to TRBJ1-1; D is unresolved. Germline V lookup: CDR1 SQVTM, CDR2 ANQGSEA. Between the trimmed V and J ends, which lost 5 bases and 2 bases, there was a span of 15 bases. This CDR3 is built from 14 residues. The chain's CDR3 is CSVLAPLSNTEAFF. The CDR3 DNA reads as TGCAGCGTTCTAGCTCCTTTAAGTAACACTGAAGCTTTCTTT.

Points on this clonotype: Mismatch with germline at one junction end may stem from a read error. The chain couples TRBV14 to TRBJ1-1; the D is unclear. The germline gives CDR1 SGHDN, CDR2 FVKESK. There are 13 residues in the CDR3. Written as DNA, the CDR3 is TGCGCCAGCAGCCAATATATGAACACTGAAGCTTTCTTT. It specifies CASSQYMNTEAFF.

The CDR3 nucleotides read TGCAGTGCTAAGAAAGCGGGAGGGTGGAATGAGCAGTTCTTC. This translates into CSAKKAGGWNEQFF. The chain employs TRBV20-1 and TRBJ2-1, with 10 nucleotides matching TRBD2. The CDR3 runs 14 residues. V lost 4 bases, J lost 7 bases, and 7 bases stayed unmatched. Germline V lookup: CDR1 DFQATT, CDR2 SNEGSKA (reference sequence).

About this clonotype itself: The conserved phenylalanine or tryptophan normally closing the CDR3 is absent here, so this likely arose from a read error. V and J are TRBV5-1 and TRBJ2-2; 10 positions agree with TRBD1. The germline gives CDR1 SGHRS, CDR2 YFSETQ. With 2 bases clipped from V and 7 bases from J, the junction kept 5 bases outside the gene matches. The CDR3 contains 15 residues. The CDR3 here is CASSFGTGAGGELFL. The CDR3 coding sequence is TGCGCCAGCAGCTTCGGGACAGGGGCCGGCGGGGAGCTGTTTTTG.

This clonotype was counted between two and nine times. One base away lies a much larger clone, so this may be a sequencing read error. CDR3 DNA sequence: TGTGCCAGCAGTTTCCGCCCCGGACTAGCGGGACGCCGCACCTACAATGAGCAGTTCTTC. Residues: CASSFRPGLAGRRTYNEQFF. The chain links TRBV12-3 or TRBV12-4 to TRBJ2-1; 12 nucleotides match TRBD2. The ends lost 3 bases at V and 2 bases at J; junction bases unmatched: 14. CDR3 length: 20 amino acids.